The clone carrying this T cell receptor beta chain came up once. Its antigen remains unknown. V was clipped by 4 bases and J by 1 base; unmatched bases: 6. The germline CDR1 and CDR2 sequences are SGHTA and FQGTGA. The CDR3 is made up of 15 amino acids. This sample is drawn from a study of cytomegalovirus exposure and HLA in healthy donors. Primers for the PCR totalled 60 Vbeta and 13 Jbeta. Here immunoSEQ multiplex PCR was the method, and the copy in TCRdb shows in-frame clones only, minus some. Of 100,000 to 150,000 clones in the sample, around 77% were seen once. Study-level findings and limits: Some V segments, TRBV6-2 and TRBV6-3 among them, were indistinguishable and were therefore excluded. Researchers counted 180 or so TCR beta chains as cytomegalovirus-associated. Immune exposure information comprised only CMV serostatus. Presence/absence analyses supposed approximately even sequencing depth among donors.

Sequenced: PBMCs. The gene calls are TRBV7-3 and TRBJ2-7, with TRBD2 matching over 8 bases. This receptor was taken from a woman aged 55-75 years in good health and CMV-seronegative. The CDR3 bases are TGTGCCAGCAGCTCCCAATCGGGAGGGTCCTACGAGCAGTACTTC. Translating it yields CASSSQSGGSYEQYF. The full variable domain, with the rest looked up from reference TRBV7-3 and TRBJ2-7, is GAGVSQTPSNKVTEKGKYVELRCDPISGHTALYWYRQSLGQGPEFLIYFQGTGAADDSGLPNDRFFAVRPEGSVSTLKIQRTERGDSAVYLCASSSQSGGSYEQYFGPGTRLTVT.